The subject of this entry is one T cell receptor beta chain. The data are from a study of blood T cell repertoires in COVID-19. Per the original methods: Estimates of nucleated cell counts were drawn from the amplification of reference gene primers. The method was immunoSEQ multiplex PCR; TCRdb's version includes in-frame clones alone and lacks a portion of them. That table furnishes V, J and clone size, whereas the DNA furnished D and trimming. Here the sample spans about 350,000 clones, 88% being singletons. The CDR3 loop spans 19 amino acids. Participants came from about two dozen US areas, aged about 18 to 100 years. Cohort placement rested on clinical history that participants reported themselves.

The chain recombines TRBV21-1 with TRBJ2-3; the table gives TRBD2 as D, unverified against the DNA. TRBV21-1 is a pseudogene segment. The receptor comes from a woman in her thirties who had been exposed to COVID-19. The source material was PBMCs or T cells enriched from blood (not recorded which). In DNA, the CDR3 is TGTGCCAGCAGCATCCCGGGACTAGCGGAGGAAATACCCACAGATACGCAGTATTTT. Translated, it gives CASSIPGLAEEIPTDTQYF.